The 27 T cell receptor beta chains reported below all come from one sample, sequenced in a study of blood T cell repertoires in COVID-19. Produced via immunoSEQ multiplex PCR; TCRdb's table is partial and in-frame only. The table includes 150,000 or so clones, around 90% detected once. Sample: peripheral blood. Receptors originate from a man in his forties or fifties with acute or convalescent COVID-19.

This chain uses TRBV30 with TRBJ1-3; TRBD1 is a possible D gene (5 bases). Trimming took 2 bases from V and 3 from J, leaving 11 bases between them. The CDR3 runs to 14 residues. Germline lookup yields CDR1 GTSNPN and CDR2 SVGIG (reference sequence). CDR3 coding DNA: TGTGCCTGGAGTTGGCAGGGAATTGGAAACACCATATATTTT. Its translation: CAWSWQGIGNTIYF.

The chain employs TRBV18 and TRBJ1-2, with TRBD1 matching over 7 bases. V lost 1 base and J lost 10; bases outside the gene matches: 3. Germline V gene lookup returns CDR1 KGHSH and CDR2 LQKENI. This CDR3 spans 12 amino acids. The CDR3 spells CASSPQGTDYTF. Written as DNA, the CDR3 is TGTGCCAGCTCACCACAGGGGACAGACTACACCTTC.

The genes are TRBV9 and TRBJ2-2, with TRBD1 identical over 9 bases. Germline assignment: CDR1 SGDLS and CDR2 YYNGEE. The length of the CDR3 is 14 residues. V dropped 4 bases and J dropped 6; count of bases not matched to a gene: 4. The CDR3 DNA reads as TGTGCCAGCAGCACGAGGACAGGGGCCGGGGAGCTGTTTTTT. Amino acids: CASSTRTGAGELFF. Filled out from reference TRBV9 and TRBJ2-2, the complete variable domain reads DSGVTQTPKHLITATGQRVTLRCSPRSGDLSVYWYQQSLDQGLQFLIQYYNGEERAKGNILERFSAQQFPDLHSELNLSSLELGDSALYFCASSTRTGAGELFFGEGSRLTVL.

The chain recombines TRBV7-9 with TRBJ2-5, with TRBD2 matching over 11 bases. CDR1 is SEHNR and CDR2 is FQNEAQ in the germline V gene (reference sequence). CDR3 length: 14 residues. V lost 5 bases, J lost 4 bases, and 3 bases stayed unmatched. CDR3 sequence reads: CASSGSGRGETQYF. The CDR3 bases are TGTGCCAGCAGCGGTAGCGGGAGGGGAGAGACCCAGTACTTC.

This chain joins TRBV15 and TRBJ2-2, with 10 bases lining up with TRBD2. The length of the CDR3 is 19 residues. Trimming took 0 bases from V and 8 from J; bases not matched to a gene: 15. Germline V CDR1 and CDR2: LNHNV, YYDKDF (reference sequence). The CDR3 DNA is TGTGCCACCAGCAGAGACCTACCGGGACTAGCGAAAATCGCAGGGGAGCTGTTTTTT. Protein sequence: CATSRDLPGLAKIAGELFF.

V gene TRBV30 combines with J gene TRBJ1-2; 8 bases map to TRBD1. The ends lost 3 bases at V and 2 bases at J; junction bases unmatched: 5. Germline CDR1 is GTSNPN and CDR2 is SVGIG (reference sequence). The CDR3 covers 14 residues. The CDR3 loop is CAWRTSGGNYGYTF. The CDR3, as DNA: TGTGCCTGGAGGACTTCAGGGGGCAACTATGGCTACACCTTC.

This CDR3 reads CASSGDRRSYEQYV. The CDR3 coding sequence is TGCGCCAGCAGTGGGGACAGGCGCTCCTACGAGCAGTACGTC. V and J are TRBV4-1 and TRBJ2-7, with 8 bases fitting TRBD1. After removal of 6 bases from V and 0 bases from J, the junction contained 4 bases not matched to a gene. The CDR3 consists of 14 residues. Germline V gives CDR1 MGHRA, CDR2 YSYEKL.

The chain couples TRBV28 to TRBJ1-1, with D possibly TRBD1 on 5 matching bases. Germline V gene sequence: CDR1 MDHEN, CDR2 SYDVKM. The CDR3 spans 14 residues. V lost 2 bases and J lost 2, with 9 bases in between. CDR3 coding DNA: TGTGCCAGCAGTTTAGGGGGGGTTAACACTGAAGCTTTCTTT. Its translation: CASSLGGVNTEAFF. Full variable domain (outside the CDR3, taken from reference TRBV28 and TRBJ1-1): DVKVTQSSRYLVKRTGEKVFLECVQDMDHENMFWYRQDPGLGLRLIYFSYDVKMKEKGDIPEGYSVSREKKERFSLILESASTNQTSMYLCASSLGGVNTEAFFGQGTRLTVV.

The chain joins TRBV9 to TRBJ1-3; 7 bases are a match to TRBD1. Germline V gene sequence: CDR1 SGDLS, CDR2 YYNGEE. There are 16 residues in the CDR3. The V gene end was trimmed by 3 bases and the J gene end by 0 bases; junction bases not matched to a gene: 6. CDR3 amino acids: CASSAADRTSGNTIYF. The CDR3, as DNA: TGTGCCAGCAGCGCCGCGGACAGGACCTCTGGAAACACCATATATTTT.

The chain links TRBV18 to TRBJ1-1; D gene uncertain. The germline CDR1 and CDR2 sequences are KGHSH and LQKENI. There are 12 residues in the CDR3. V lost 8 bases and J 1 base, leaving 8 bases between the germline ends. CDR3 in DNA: TGTGCCAGCCACCGGGGGAACACTGAAGCTTTCTTT. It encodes CASHRGNTEAFF.

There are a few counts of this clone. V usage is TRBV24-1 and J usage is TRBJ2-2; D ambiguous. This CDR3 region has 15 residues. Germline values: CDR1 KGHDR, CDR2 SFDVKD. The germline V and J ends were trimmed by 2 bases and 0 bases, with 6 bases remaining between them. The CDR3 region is CATSDSRSNTGELFF. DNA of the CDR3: TGTGCCACCAGTGATTCGAGGTCGAACACCGGGGAGCTGTTTTTT.

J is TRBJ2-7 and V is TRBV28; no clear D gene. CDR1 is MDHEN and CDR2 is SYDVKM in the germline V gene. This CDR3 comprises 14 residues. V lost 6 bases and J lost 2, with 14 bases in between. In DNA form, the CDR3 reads TGTGCCAGCAGGGAGACTGGTCCTCCCTACGAGCAGTACGTC. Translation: CASRETGPPYEQYV.

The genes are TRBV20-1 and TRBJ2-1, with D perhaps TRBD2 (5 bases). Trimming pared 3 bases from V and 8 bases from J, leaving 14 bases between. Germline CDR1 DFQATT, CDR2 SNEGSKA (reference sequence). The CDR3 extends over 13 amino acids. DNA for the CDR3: TGCAGTGCTAGTGGTGGGAGTGGGGATGAGCAGTTCTTC. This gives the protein CSASGGSGDEQFF.

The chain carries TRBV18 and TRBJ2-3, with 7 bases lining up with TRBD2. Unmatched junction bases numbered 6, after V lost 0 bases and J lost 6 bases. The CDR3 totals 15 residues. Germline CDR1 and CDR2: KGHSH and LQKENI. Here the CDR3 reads CASSPPSGAWDTQYF. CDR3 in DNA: TGTGCCAGCTCACCACCGAGCGGGGCTTGGGATACGCAGTATTTT.

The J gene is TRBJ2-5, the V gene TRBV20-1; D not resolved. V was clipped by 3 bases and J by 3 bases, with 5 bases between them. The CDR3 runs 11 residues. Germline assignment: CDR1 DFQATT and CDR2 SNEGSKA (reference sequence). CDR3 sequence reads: CSASLEETQYF. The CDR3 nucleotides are TGCAGTGCTAGTTTAGAAGAGACCCAGTACTTC.

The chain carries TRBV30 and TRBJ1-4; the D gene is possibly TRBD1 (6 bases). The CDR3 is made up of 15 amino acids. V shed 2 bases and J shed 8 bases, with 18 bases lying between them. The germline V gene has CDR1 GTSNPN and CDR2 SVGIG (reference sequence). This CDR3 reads CAWSTYRVSAEKLFF. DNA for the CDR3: TGTGCCTGGAGTACCTACAGGGTATCTGCGGAAAAACTGTTTTTT.

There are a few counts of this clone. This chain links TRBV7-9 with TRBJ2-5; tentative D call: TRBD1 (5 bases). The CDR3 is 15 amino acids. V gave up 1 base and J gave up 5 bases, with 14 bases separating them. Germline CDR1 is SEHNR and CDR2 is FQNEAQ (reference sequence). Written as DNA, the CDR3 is TGTGCCAGCAGCTTAGGACAGACCCACTCGGAGACCCAGTACTTC. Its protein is CASSLGQTHSETQYF.

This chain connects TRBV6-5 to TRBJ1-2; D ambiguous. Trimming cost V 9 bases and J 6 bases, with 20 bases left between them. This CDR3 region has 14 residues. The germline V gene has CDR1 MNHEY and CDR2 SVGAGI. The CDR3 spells CAREALAARNGYTF. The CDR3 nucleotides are TGTGCCAGAGAGGCCCTGGCAGCGAGAAATGGCTACACCTTC.

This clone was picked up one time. CDR3 coding DNA: TGTGCCACCAGCAGAGAGTGGGGGGTCAATCAGCCCCAGCATTTT. Protein product: CATSREWGVNQPQHF. The chain has TRBV15 and TRBJ1-5; TRBD1 might be the D (5 bases). This CDR3 region has 15 residues. Germline V gives CDR1 LNHNV, CDR2 YYDKDF (reference sequence). Trimming stripped 0 bases from V and 3 bases from J, with 9 bases between.

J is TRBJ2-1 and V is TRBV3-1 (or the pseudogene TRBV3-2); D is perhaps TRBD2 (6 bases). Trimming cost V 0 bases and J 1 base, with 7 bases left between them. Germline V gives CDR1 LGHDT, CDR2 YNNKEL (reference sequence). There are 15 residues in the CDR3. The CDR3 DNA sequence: TGTGCCAGCAGCCAAGAACTAGCATCCTACAATGAGCAGTTCTTC. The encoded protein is CASSQELASYNEQFF.

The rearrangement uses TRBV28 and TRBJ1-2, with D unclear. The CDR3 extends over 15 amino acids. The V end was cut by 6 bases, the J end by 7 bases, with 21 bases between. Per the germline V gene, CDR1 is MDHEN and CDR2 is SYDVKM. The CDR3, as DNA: TGTGCCAGCAGGCCGGCCTCGGTAAGGAGTTTTGGCTACACCTTC. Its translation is CASRPASVRSFGYTF.

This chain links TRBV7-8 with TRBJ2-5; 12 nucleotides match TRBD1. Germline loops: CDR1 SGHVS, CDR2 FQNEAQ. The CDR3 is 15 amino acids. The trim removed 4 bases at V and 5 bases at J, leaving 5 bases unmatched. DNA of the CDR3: TGTGCCAGCAGCTACGGGACAGGGGGCGCGGAGACCCAGTACTTC. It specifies CASSYGTGGAETQYF.

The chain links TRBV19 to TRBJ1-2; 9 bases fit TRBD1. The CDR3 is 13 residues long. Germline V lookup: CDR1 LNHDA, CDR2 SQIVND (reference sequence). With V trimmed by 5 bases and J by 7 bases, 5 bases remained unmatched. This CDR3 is CASSPRTGVGYTF. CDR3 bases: TGTGCCAGTAGTCCCCGGACAGGGGTTGGCTACACCTTC.

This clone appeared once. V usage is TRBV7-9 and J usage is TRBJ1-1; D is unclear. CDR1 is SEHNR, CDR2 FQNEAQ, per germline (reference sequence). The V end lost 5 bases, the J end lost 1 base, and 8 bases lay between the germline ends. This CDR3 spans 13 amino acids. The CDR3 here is CASSRGGNTEAFF. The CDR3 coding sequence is TGTGCCAGCAGCCGGGGAGGGAACACTGAAGCTTTCTTT.

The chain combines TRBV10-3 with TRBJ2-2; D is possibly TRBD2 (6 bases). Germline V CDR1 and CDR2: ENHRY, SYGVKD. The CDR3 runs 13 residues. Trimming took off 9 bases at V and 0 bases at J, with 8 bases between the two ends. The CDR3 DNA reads TGTGCCATTGGGGGGTCGAACACCGGGGAGCTGTTTTTT. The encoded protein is CAIGGSNTGELFF.

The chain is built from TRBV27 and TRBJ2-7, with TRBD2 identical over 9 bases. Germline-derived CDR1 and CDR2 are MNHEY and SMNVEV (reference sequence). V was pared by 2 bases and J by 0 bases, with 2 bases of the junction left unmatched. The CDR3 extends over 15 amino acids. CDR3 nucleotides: TGTGCCAGCAGTTTAGCGGGAGGGTTCTCCTACGAGCAGTACTTC. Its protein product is CASSLAGGFSYEQYF.

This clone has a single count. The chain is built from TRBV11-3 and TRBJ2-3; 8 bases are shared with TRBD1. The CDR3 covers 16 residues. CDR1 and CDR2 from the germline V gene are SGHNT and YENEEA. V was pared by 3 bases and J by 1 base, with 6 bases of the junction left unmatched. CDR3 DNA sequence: TGTGCCAGCAGCTTGACAGGGGAGGATGGCACAGATACGCAGTATTTT. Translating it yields CASSLTGEDGTDTQYF.